Shown below are 6 T cell receptor beta chains from a single sample sequenced in a study of breast tumors, draining lymph nodes, adjacent tissues. Breast cancer patients provided tissue from their axillary draining lymph nodes. TCRdb reprocessed the multiplex PCR reads via MiXCR and lists one record per CDR3 protein. The data hold about 300,000 distinct CDR3 sequences, with 30% to 35% observed a single time. The specimen sequenced was axillary lymph node tissue. All receptors come from a female donor with breast cancer. Some clones in this sample may be carry-over from other donors' samples.

The chain uses TRBV29-1 and TRBJ2-5; 8 bases map to TRBD1. The CDR3 runs to 15 residues. Trimming took 5 bases from V and 5 from J; bases not matched to a gene: 13. CDR1 is SQVTM and CDR2 is ANQGSEA in the germline V gene. The CDR3: CSVLGVRTGRETQYF. CDR3 nucleotides: TGCAGCGTTCTCGGGGTGAGGACAGGGAGGGAGACCCAGTACTTC.

A word on this clonotype: At one boundary the junction diverges from the germline segment, which might be a read error. The chain couples TRBV11-3 to TRBJ2-1; D might be TRBD2 (5 bases). The germline CDR1 and CDR2 sequences are SGHNT and YENEEA. The CDR3 length is 16 residues. The CDR3 DNA sequence: TGTGCCAGCAGCTTAGGACCCCCAGCGGTTTACAATGAGCAGTCCTTC. Its translation is CASSLGPPAVYNEQSF.

This clonotype was recorded at least ten times. The chain joins TRBV24-1 to TRBJ2-3; D remains ambiguous. Trimming left V 1 base short and J 4 bases short, with 11 bases between. Germline CDR1 is KGHDR and CDR2 is SFDVKD. CDR3 length: 15 residues. The DNA for the CDR3 is TGTGCCACCAGTGATTTAAGGTCCGGCGCAGATACGCAGTATTTT. Residues: CATSDLRSGADTQYF.

In this sample, this clonotype turned up many times. This chain links TRBV2 with TRBJ1-5, with a possible D match to TRBD1 (6 bases). V shed 5 bases and J shed 4 bases, with 12 bases lying between them. Germline V gene lookup returns CDR1 SNHLY and CDR2 FYNNEI. CDR3 length: 14 residues. CDR3 region: CASSSQGWNQPQHF. Here the CDR3 DNA reads TGTGCCAGCAGTTCGCAGGGGTGGAATCAGCCCCAGCATTTT.

This clonotype was seen at least ten times. The V call is TRBV20-1, the J call TRBJ1-4; no clear D gene. Germline CDR1 reads DFQATT; CDR2 reads SNEGSKA (reference sequence). The CDR3 runs 14 residues. Trimming took 0 bases from V and 8 from J, leaving 13 bases between them. CDR3 sequence reads: CSARDTHDGEKLFF. As DNA, the CDR3 is TGCAGTGCTAGAGATACACACGATGGGGAAAAACTGTTTTTT.

The chain couples TRBV20-1 to TRBJ2-1, with 8 bases aligning to TRBD2. Germline CDR1 reads DFQATT; CDR2 reads SNEGSKA (reference sequence). This CDR3 is 13 amino acids long. The DNA for the CDR3 is TGCAGCGTTAGCGGGACCACCTACAATGAGCAGTTCTTC. Its protein is CSVSGTTYNEQFF.